These T cell receptor beta chains were read from a single sample in a study of shared clonotypes between healthy human individuals. TCRdb keeps only in-frame clones here, not all; method: immunoSEQ multiplex PCR. The sample lists around 2.5 million clones, more than 85% seen once, with around 0.37% in the top ten. The sample comprised naive CD4+ T cells from PBMCs. The receptors were sampled from a man aged 18-30 years in good health. Some clones in this sample may be carry-over from other donors' samples. Both conserved end residues are part of each CDR3. D genes are given only for firm matches. Clone size is not always given. Where it is, it says once, few, many or a class for expanded clones.

clone_size	d_call	v_call	j_call	cdr3_aa	cdr3_nt
-	TRBD1	TRBV4-1	TRBJ2-3	CASSDSGTGKTDTQYF	TGCGCCAGCAGCGACTCCGGGACAGGGAAAACAGATACGCAGTATTTT
-	-	TRBV6-5	TRBJ2-7	CASSGGHSYEQYF	TGTGCCAGCAGTGGGGGGCACTCCTACGAGCAGTACTTC
once	TRBD2	TRBV2	TRBJ2-4	CASSVALAGVGNIQYF	TGTGCCAGCAGTGTAGCTCTAGCGGGAGTCGGAAACATTCAGTACTTC
-	TRBD1	TRBV28	TRBJ1-5	CASSLAQGRQGHNQPQHF	TGTGCCAGCAGTTTAGCCCAAGGGCGACAGGGCCACAATCAGCCCCAGCATTTT
-	-	TRBV6-5	TRBJ2-7	CASSYWAASYEQYF	TGTGCCAGCAGTTACTGGGCGGCTTCCTACGAGCAGTACTTC
-	-	TRBV9	TRBJ2-1	CASSVAGGKYNEQFF	TGTGCCAGCAGCGTAGCAGGGGGGAAATACAATGAGCAGTTCTTC
-	-	TRBV28	TRBJ1-1	CASSLSRLVRAFF	TGTGCCAGCAGTTTATCGCGTCTTGTCCGAGCTTTCTTT
-	-	TRBV9	TRBJ1-4	CASSRTGDNEKLFF	TGTGCCAGCTCAAGGACGGGAGATAATGAAAAACTGTTTTTT
-	-	TRBV7-3	TRBJ1-1	CASSLGGQTNTEAFF	TGTGCCAGCAGCTTAGGGGGACAAACGAACACTGAAGCTTTCTTT
-	TRBD1	TRBV6-1	TRBJ1-1	CASSNRQGVDTEAFF	TGTGCCAGCAGTAACCGACAGGGGGTAGACACTGAAGCTTTCTTT
-	TRBD2	TRBV11-2	TRBJ2-3	CASSVTSGSVADTQYF	TGTGCCAGCAGCGTGACTAGCGGGAGTGTAGCAGATACGCAGTATTTT
-	-	TRBV7-2	TRBJ2-1	CASSLASSAAYNEQFF	TGTGCCAGCAGCTTAGCGTCTAGCGCCGCCTACAATGAGCAGTTCTTC
-	-	TRBV5-1	TRBJ2-6	CASSLGESSGANVLTF	TGCGCCAGCAGCTTGGGTGAGAGCTCTGGGGCCAACGTCCTGACTTTC
once	TRBD1	TRBV28	TRBJ1-2	CASSLGDRDTGYTF	TGTGCCAGCAGTTTAGGGGACAGGGATACTGGCTACACCTTC
-	TRBD1	TRBV28	TRBJ1-1	CASSFTGGEFDPEAFF	TGTGCCAGCAGTTTTACAGGGGGCGAATTTGACCCTGAAGCTTTCTTT
-	-	TRBV6-6	TRBJ1-4	CASSYSGGKNEKLFF	TGTGCCAGCAGTTACTCAGGCGGTAAAAATGAAAAACTGTTTTTT
-	-	TRBV6-5	TRBJ1-2	CASRQAGGGGYTF	TGTGCCAGCAGACAAGCGGGGGGCGGTGGCTACACCTTC
-	-	TRBV4-2	TRBJ1-5	CASSQDTTYQPQHF	TGTGCCAGCAGCCAAGACACGACTTATCAGCCCCAGCATTTT
-	-	TRBV18	TRBJ2-5	CASSPRQGRETQYF	TGTGCCAGCTCACCACGGCAGGGCCGAGAGACCCAGTACTTC
-	TRBD1	TRBV6-6	TRBJ2-7	CASRRPGQGGNEQYF	TGTGCCAGCAGGAGGCCGGGACAGGGGGGCAACGAGCAGTACTTC
few	-	TRBV5-6	TRBJ1-1	CASSLVNTEAFF	TGTGCCAGCAGCTTGGTGAACACTGAAGCTTTCTTT